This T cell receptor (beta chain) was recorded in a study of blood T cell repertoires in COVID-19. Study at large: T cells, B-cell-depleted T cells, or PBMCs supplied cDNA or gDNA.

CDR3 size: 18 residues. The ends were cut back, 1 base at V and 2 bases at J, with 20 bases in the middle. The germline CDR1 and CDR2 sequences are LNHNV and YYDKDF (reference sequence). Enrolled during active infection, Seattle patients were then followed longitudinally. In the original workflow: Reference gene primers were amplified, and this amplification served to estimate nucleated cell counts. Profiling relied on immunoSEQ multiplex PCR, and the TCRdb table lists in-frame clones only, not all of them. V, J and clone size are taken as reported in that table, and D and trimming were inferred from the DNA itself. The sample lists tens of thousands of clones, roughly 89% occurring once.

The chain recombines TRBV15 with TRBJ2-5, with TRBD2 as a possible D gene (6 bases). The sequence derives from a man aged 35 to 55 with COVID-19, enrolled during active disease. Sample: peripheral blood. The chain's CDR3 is CATSRGDASGGNQETQYF. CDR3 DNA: TGTGCCACCAGCAGAGGCGACGCCTCCGGCGGGAATCAAGAGACCCAGTACTTC.